This TCR beta chain was found in a study of shared clonotypes between healthy human individuals. Naive CD8 isolation took CD45RO-negative cells positively selected for CCR7 and excluded terminally differentiated effector memory CD45RA+ cells. Recent acute infections and vaccinations were absent in the healthy HIV-negative adult donors. Method: immunoSEQ multiplex PCR; TCRdb's copy keeps in-frame clones and lacks some. The repertoire consists of over 2 million clones, with approximately 94% occurring once and the leading ten covering roughly 1.1%. This clone has only one observation. The V gene's germline CDR1 is SGDLS and CDR2 YYNGEE. V gave up 4 bases and J gave up 2 bases; unmatched junction bases: 13. The length of the CDR3 is 17 residues.

J is TRBJ2-3 and V is TRBV9; 7 positions agree with TRBD1. Sequencing was performed on naive CD8+ T cells sorted from blood. The receptor was isolated from a man aged 18 to 30 in good health. The CDR3 bases are TGTGCCAGCAGCCCCCAAGGGACAGCCTTTTACACAGATACGCAGTATTTT. Translated: CASSPQGTAFYTDTQYF.